These T cell receptor beta chains were read from a single sample in a study of blood T cell repertoires in COVID-19. Only in-frame clones appear in the TCRdb table, and some are missing; sequencing was by immunoSEQ multiplex PCR. The data contain about 94,000 clones, around 86% of them singletons. Sequenced: peripheral blood. The receptors stem from a woman aged 80 or over with acute or convalescent COVID-19. Each CDR3 is given with its conserved first and last residue. A D gene is named only where the DNA matches it firmly.

v_gene: TRBV4-3
d_gene: NA
j_gene: TRBJ1-1
CDR3aa: CASVGENTEAFF

v_gene: TRBV4-2
d_gene: TRBD2
j_gene: TRBJ2-3
CDR3aa: CASSHSPSGGGPDTQYF

v_gene: TRBV7-9
d_gene: NA
j_gene: TRBJ2-4
CDR3aa: CASSLARSLDIQYF

v_gene: TRBV7-2
d_gene: TRBD1
j_gene: TRBJ1-1
CDR3aa: CASSPQMTGVNTEAFF

v_gene: TRBV15
d_gene: TRBD1
j_gene: TRBJ2-7
CDR3aa: CATSRGLGQSYEQYF

v_gene: TRBV25-1
d_gene: NA
j_gene: TRBJ1-1
CDR3aa: CASGSAGQTEAFF

v_gene: TRBV4-3
d_gene: TRBD2
j_gene: TRBJ2-1
CDR3aa: CASSQDTSGGSNEQFF

v_gene: TRBV13
d_gene: NA
j_gene: TRBJ2-4
CDR3aa: CASSLGNRIAKNIQYF

v_gene: TRBV6-1
d_gene: TRBD2
j_gene: TRBJ2-5
CDR3aa: CASSESGRGETQYF

v_gene: TRBV20-1
d_gene: TRBD1
j_gene: TRBJ2-7
CDR3aa: CSASDAGGSDEQYF

v_gene: TRBV9
d_gene: TRBD1
j_gene: TRBJ2-2
CDR3aa: CASSIRQGLGTGELFF

v_gene: TRBV28
d_gene: NA
j_gene: TRBJ1-5
CDR3aa: CASSPQRGGSQPQHF

v_gene: TRBV5-1
d_gene: NA
j_gene: TRBJ1-1
CDR3aa: CASSPMMTGSGANTEAFF

v_gene: TRBV5-1
d_gene: TRBD2
j_gene: TRBJ2-1
CDR3aa: CASRIRPGLAGSYNEQFF

v_gene: TRBV5-5
d_gene: NA
j_gene: TRBJ1-1
CDR3aa: CASSWGFGIGGSTEAFF

v_gene: TRBV19
d_gene: TRBD1
j_gene: TRBJ1-2
CDR3aa: CASSSPRDRDYGYTF

v_gene: TRBV3-1/TRBV3-2
d_gene: NA
j_gene: TRBJ2-5
CDR3aa: CASSQDGLAKETQYF

v_gene: TRBV3-1/TRBV3-2
d_gene: TRBD1
j_gene: TRBJ2-7
CDR3aa: CASSQPNRGYEQYF

v_gene: TRBV21-1
d_gene: NA
j_gene: TRBJ1-5
CDR3aa: CASSTKRGYNQPQHF

v_gene: TRBV28
d_gene: TRBD1
j_gene: TRBJ2-7
CDR3aa: CASRPGTGGRYEQYF

v_gene: TRBV19
d_gene: NA
j_gene: TRBJ1-2
CDR3aa: CASSMVQYGYTF

v_gene: TRBV3-1/TRBV3-2
d_gene: NA
j_gene: TRBJ1-2
CDR3aa: CASSQDLADIYGYTF

v_gene: TRBV6-5
d_gene: NA
j_gene: TRBJ1-3
CDR3aa: CASSPGGGRGNTIYF

v_gene: TRBV27
d_gene: NA
j_gene: TRBJ1-6
CDR3aa: CASSWRGWNSPLHF

v_gene: TRBV12-2
d_gene: NA
j_gene: TRBJ2-3
CDR3aa: CASRFTVAEGNRDTQYF

v_gene: TRBV2
d_gene: NA
j_gene: TRBJ2-3
CDR3aa: CASSFQAVSTDTQYF

v_gene: TRBV7-8
d_gene: TRBD1
j_gene: TRBJ1-2
CDR3aa: CASSLQGAGYGYTF

v_gene: TRBV12-3/TRBV12-4
d_gene: NA
j_gene: TRBJ2-7
CDR3aa: CASSTYRDEQYF

v_gene: TRBV19
d_gene: NA
j_gene: TRBJ2-7
CDR3aa: CATEGRFGEQYF

v_gene: TRBV5-8
d_gene: NA
j_gene: TRBJ1-3
CDR3aa: CASSFRGASGNTIYF

v_gene: TRBV6-1
d_gene: TRBD1
j_gene: TRBJ1-2
CDR3aa: CASSESGQGYGYTF

v_gene: TRBV27
d_gene: NA
j_gene: TRBJ2-3
CDR3aa: CASSLAGRLTDTQYF

v_gene: TRBV14
d_gene: TRBD1
j_gene: TRBJ1-6
CDR3aa: CASSLSGGSPLHF

v_gene: TRBV16
d_gene: NA
j_gene: TRBJ1-3
CDR3aa: CASTVARGSSGNTIYF

v_gene: TRBV29-1
d_gene: TRBD1
j_gene: TRBJ2-1
CDR3aa: CSVEETGLGEQFF

v_gene: TRBV9
d_gene: NA
j_gene: TRBJ1-1
CDR3aa: CASSPRPNTEAFF

v_gene: TRBV24-1
d_gene: TRBD2
j_gene: TRBJ2-5
CDR3aa: CATSDLSDSGGETQYF

v_gene: TRBV7-9
d_gene: NA
j_gene: TRBJ2-3
CDR3aa: CASSLYGTDTQYF

v_gene: TRBV7-2
d_gene: NA
j_gene: TRBJ2-4
CDR3aa: CASSVQGPATGKNIQYF

v_gene: TRBV11-2
d_gene: TRBD1
j_gene: TRBJ1-2
CDR3aa: CASSLSGGSGYTF

v_gene: TRBV10-3
d_gene: TRBD2
j_gene: TRBJ2-5
CDR3aa: CAIRPSGSNQETQYF

v_gene: TRBV28
d_gene: TRBD1
j_gene: TRBJ2-5
CDR3aa: CASSFWTGAKIETQYF

v_gene: TRBV4-1
d_gene: NA
j_gene: TRBJ1-2
CDR3aa: CASSQVSGNYGYTF

v_gene: TRBV7-8
d_gene: NA
j_gene: TRBJ2-1
CDR3aa: CASSLDSPNEQFF

v_gene: TRBV11-2
d_gene: NA
j_gene: TRBJ2-7
CDR3aa: CASSLIQGIIYEQYF

v_gene: TRBV6-1
d_gene: NA
j_gene: TRBJ1-3
CDR3aa: CASREGGPKLGGNTIYF

v_gene: TRBV5-6
d_gene: NA
j_gene: TRBJ2-7
CDR3aa: CASTRQTPTREQYF

v_gene: TRBV6-2/TRBV6-3
d_gene: NA
j_gene: TRBJ2-7
CDR3aa: CASSYEGRSYEQYF

v_gene: TRBV7-9
d_gene: NA
j_gene: TRBJ2-1
CDR3aa: CASSSPGRDYNEQFF

v_gene: TRBV6-5
d_gene: TRBD2
j_gene: TRBJ2-7
CDR3aa: CASRGLAASYEQYF

v_gene: TRBV9
d_gene: TRBD2
j_gene: TRBJ2-5
CDR3aa: CASSLSGGAGQETQYF

v_gene: TRBV29-1
d_gene: TRBD1
j_gene: TRBJ1-1
CDR3aa: CSVWTGGTEAFF

v_gene: TRBV15
d_gene: NA
j_gene: TRBJ2-1
CDR3aa: CATSTPRGTGNHNEQFF

v_gene: TRBV14
d_gene: NA
j_gene: TRBJ1-2
CDR3aa: CASSQVAGWNYGYTF

v_gene: TRBV10-2
d_gene: NA
j_gene: TRBJ2-5
CDR3aa: CASSSDKAKETQYF

v_gene: TRBV30
d_gene: TRBD1
j_gene: TRBJ1-1
CDR3aa: CAWRRDRGVNTEAFF

v_gene: TRBV7-2
d_gene: NA
j_gene: TRBJ1-1
CDR3aa: CASSFWGGNTEAFF